The 18 T cell receptor beta chains below were found in one sample sequenced in a study of blood T cell repertoires in COVID-19. Only in-frame clones appear in the TCRdb table, and some are missing; sequencing was by immunoSEQ multiplex PCR. Of roughly 330,000 clones listed, about 82% are singletons. The sample comprised peripheral blood. The receptors were sampled from a woman in her forties or fifties with acute or convalescent COVID-19.

The chain's CDR3 is CASSLGSGRAPDTQYF. The CDR3 nucleotides read TGCGCCAGCAGCTTGGGGAGCGGGAGGGCCCCAGATACGCAGTATTTT. This chain links TRBV5-1 with TRBJ2-3; 10 nucleotides match TRBD2. The CDR3 runs 16 residues. The germline V gene has CDR1 SGHRS and CDR2 YFSETQ. With V trimmed by 0 bases and J by 4 bases, 5 bases remained unmatched. The entire variable domain, with the rest obtained from reference TRBV5-1 and TRBJ2-3, is as follows: KAGVTQTPRYLIKTRGQQVTLSCSPISGHRSVSWYQQTPGQGLQFLFEYFSETQRNKGNFPGRFSGRQFSNSRSEMNVSTLELGDSALYLCASSLGSGRAPDTQYFGPGTRLTVL.

V is TRBV30 and J is TRBJ2-1, with D tentatively TRBD1 (5 bases). V lost 1 base and J lost 5, with 18 bases in between. CDR3 size: 16 residues. Germline V lookup: CDR1 GTSNPN, CDR2 SVGIG (reference sequence). CDR3 protein: CAWSGPPVQGNNEQFF. The CDR3 DNA sequence: TGTGCCTGGAGTGGGCCCCCGGTTCAGGGCAACAATGAGCAGTTCTTC.

This clone occurred a few times. The gene calls are TRBV27 and TRBJ1-2; 8 positions match TRBD1. With 9 bases clipped from V and 5 bases from J, the junction kept 11 bases outside the gene matches. Germline CDR1 and CDR2: MNHEY and SMNVEV (reference sequence). The CDR3 has 14 residues. The CDR3 coding sequence is TGTGCCAGTGCCCGGACGGACAGGGTGTATGGCTACACCTTC. This sequence encodes CASARTDRVYGYTF.

Written as DNA, the CDR3 is TGTGCCACCAGTCGAGGTTTATCAGGGGCCAACGTCCTGACTTTC. Translating it yields CATSRGLSGANVLTF. The chain couples TRBV24-1 to TRBJ2-6; D gene unclear. Trimming shortened V by 6 bases and J by 4 bases, and 12 bases separated the two germline ends. The germline gives CDR1 KGHDR, CDR2 SFDVKD. The CDR3 is 15 residues long.

This rearrangement joins TRBV5-1 to TRBJ1-3; D remains ambiguous. Germline CDR1 is SGHRS and CDR2 is YFSETQ. The CDR3 extends over 16 amino acids. The V end was cut by 1 base, the J end by 2 bases, with 13 bases between. The CDR3 sequence is CASSLLGSLAGNTIYF. The CDR3 bases are TGCGCCAGCAGCTTGCTGGGGAGTCTTGCTGGAAACACCATATATTTT.

The chain has TRBV4-2 and TRBJ2-3, with D perhaps matching TRBD2 (6 bases). Trimming took off 0 bases at V and 0 bases at J, with 19 bases between the two ends. This CDR3 contains 19 residues. Germline V gene sequence: CDR1 LGHNA, CDR2 YNFKEQ. The CDR3 sequence is CASSQDGRSGLTSTDTQYF. CDR3 bases: TGTGCCAGCAGCCAAGATGGGAGGTCGGGGCTTACTAGCACAGATACGCAGTATTTT.

This clone was recorded a few times. The V and J genes are TRBV19 and TRBJ1-6; D gene uncertain. This CDR3 comprises 14 residues. Germline V gene sequence: CDR1 LNHDA, CDR2 SQIVND (reference sequence). Trimming took off 7 bases at V and 9 bases at J, with 16 bases between the two ends. As DNA, the CDR3 is TGTGCCAGTACCCCCCGGGGAAGCGGTTCACCCCTCCACTTT. Translating it yields CASTPRGSGSPLHF.

This clone was seen once. The rearrangement joins TRBV28 to TRBJ2-5, with D uncertain. The CDR3 consists of 13 residues. Germline values: CDR1 MDHEN, CDR2 SYDVKM. Trimming took off 1 base at V and 5 bases at J, with 8 bases between the two ends. CDR3 protein: CASSLSSVETQYF. The DNA for the CDR3 is TGTGCCAGCAGTTTATCTAGTGTGGAGACCCAGTACTTC.

The gene calls are TRBV27 and TRBJ1-2; D ambiguous. The CDR3 is 13 amino acids. V was shortened by 5 bases and J by 3 bases, with 10 bases between the two germline ends. Germline CDR1 reads MNHEY; CDR2 reads SMNVEV (reference sequence). The CDR3 DNA sequence: TGTGCCAGCAGTCCTACAGCTTACTATGGCTACACCTTC. Translated, it gives CASSPTAYYGYTF.

The chain is built from TRBV5-1 and TRBJ2-7; 9 bases match TRBD2. This CDR3 spans 15 amino acids. The germline V gene encodes CDR1 SGHRS and CDR2 YFSETQ. Trimming cost V 0 bases and J 1 base; bases outside gene matches: 2. The CDR3: CASSLVAGGSYEQYF. The CDR3 region has the DNA TGCGCCAGCAGCTTGGTGGCGGGAGGGTCCTACGAGCAGTACTTC. Filled out from reference TRBV5-1 and TRBJ2-7, the complete variable domain reads KAGVTQTPRYLIKTRGQQVTLSCSPISGHRSVSWYQQTPGQGLQFLFEYFSETQRNKGNFPGRFSGRQFSNSRSEMNVSTLELGDSALYLCASSLVAGGSYEQYFGPGTRLTVT.

The CDR3 sequence: CASSHTDRWLERAKNIQYF. The CDR3 DNA reads as TGTGCCAGCAGCCATACGGACAGGTGGCTAGAGAGAGCCAAAAACATTCAGTACTTC. The chain combines TRBV3-1 (or the pseudogene TRBV3-2) with TRBJ2-4; 7 bases line up with TRBD1. CDR3 length: 19 amino acids. Trimming took 3 bases from V and 0 from J; bases not matched to a gene: 14. From germline, CDR1 is LGHDT and CDR2 YNNKEL (reference sequence).

A few counts support this clone. The gene calls are TRBV9 and TRBJ1-5; the D is unclear. The CDR3 is 14 amino acids. Germline CDR1 SGDLS, CDR2 YYNGEE. Trimming stripped 3 bases from V and 2 bases from J, with 9 bases between. The CDR3 DNA reads TGTGCCAGCAGCGCGGATCAGGGCAATCAGCCCCAGCATTTT. It translates to CASSADQGNQPQHF.

This sequence joins TRBV5-1 and TRBJ2-7; tentatively, D is TRBD1 (6 bases). In germline, CDR1 is SGHRS, CDR2 YFSETQ. V was trimmed by 4 bases and J by 5 bases, leaving 16 bases between them. The CDR3 extends over 14 amino acids. The CDR3 here is CASSPPTGVDEQYF. The CDR3 DNA reads TGCGCCAGCAGCCCACCGACAGGAGTAGACGAGCAGTACTTC.

V gene TRBV24-1 combines with J gene TRBJ2-3; unclear D gene. From germline, CDR1 is KGHDR and CDR2 SFDVKD. V gave up 9 bases and J gave up 7 bases, with 10 bases separating them. The CDR3 contains 11 residues. CDR3 residues: CATATGYTQYF. The DNA for the CDR3 is TGTGCCACCGCTACCGGGTATACGCAGTATTTT.

This clone was seen a single time. This chain uses TRBV16 with TRBJ2-1; D is possibly TRBD1 (7 bases). CDR3 size: 17 residues. Germline V CDR1 and CDR2: KGHSY, FQNENV. Trimming left V 2 bases short and J 4 bases short, with 18 bases between. The CDR3 DNA follows: TGTGCCAGCAGCCAAGGTCTGGAGGGGGCGGGATACAATGAGCAGTTCTTC. The encoded protein is CASSQGLEGAGYNEQFF.

The rearrangement joins TRBV6-1 to TRBJ2-3; D not resolved. The germline gives CDR1 MNHNS, CDR2 SASEGT. Trimming removed 2 bases at V and 6 bases at J, with 9 bases between. CDR3 size: 13 residues. CDR3 loop: CASSESRYDTQYF. DNA for the CDR3: TGTGCCAGCAGTGAATCCCGGTACGATACGCAGTATTTT.

CDR3 in amino acids: CASSQLRFGVNTGELFF. The CDR3 nucleotides are TGTGCCAGCAGTCAACTTCGATTCGGGGTCAACACCGGGGAGCTGTTTTTT. V and J are TRBV4-2 and TRBJ2-2, with a tentative D call TRBD2 (5 bases). This CDR3 region has 17 residues. V lost 6 bases to trimming and J lost 2 bases, with 19 bases between them. In germline, CDR1 is LGHNA, CDR2 YNFKEQ.

A single count supports this clone. This chain connects TRBV7-2 to TRBJ2-7; no definite D call. Between the trimmed V and J ends, which lost 2 bases and 4 bases, there was a span of 9 bases. The CDR3 spans 13 residues. CDR1 is SGHTA, CDR2 FQGNSA, per germline. DNA of the CDR3: TGTGCCAGCAGCTTAAGAGCCGGGTACGAGCAGTACTTC. Translated: CASSLRAGYEQYF.